The T cell receptor beta chain described here comes from a study of shared T cell receptors in the human thymus (TCRdb year 2021). Study-level background: The study investigated the way shared, self-reactive T-cell receptor alpha chains are produced in the human thymus.

In the case of this clone: The antigen it binds to is not known. One base away there is no much larger clone; base qualities are not given.

Including the terminal cysteine and phenylalanine, the CDR3 comprises 19 residues. The sequence is cut down to CDR3 DNA, 57 bases in frame from base 1. Based on the germline V gene, the CDR1 and CDR2 sequences are SGHRS and YFSETQ. Relative to germline, V is 1 base shorter and J is 0 bases shorter, with 20 bases between their ends. Receptors were amplified or captured by the immunoSEQ multiplex PCR assay. TCRdb obtained this table from immuneACCESS and retained in-frame rearrangements with V and J assigned. These tables miss some clones; where compared with another copy, unresolved V genes account for less than half of the shortfall, and the remainder is unexplained. The sample has roughly 660,000 clones on record, roughly 90% of them singletons. About 0.01% of the sample comes from the top ten. The data were also submitted as part of a second study, on human thymus T cells. The second source states: In Finland, the donors were immunologically healthy infants who were having open corrective cardiac surgery for congenital heart defects. The thymus tissue came from surgical resects taken out during corrective cardiac surgery. Both the thymic and the peripheral blood repertoires appeared to show biased V and J gene segment usage. The related research reported highly overlapping thymic TCR repertoires among unrelated individuals. The study characterized TCR alpha and beta repertoires from about 8 infant thymus samples and a few related peripheral blood samples. Donor ages ranged from about 6 to 250 days, and the cohort comprised six male and two female infants. Thymocytes were freed from the tissue by mechanical means and kept at -70 degrees C as pellets of roughly 9.5-31 million cells. A QIAsymphony instrument was used to extract genomic DNA from frozen cell pellets. Using the immunoSEQ multiplex PCR assay, the TCRB and TCRAD loci were amplified from a standardized quantity of quality-controlled genomic DNA. The amplicons spanned the V(D)J region and were long enough to cover the CDR3 and allow V and J genes to be identified. Through the commercial immunoSEQ service, the amplicons were sequenced on an Illumina platform. Corrections for primer bias and sequencing errors followed previously described methods, while TCRAD and TCRB definitions were based on the IMGT database. The repertoires were analysed using immunoSEQ Analyzer 3.0 and VDJTools for basic statistics, V/J segment usage, diversity estimates, rarefaction and pairwise overlap. Diversity was estimated using the Chao1, ChaoE, Efron-Thisted, Shannon and inverse Simpson indices, and was also estimated on datasets down-sampled to the size of the smallest sample. Repertoire overlap used strict matching of CDR3 nucleotide sequence, V gene and J gene, with Jaccard-based multidimensional scaling clustering. On average, thymus samples yielded 800,000 or so unique TCRB clonotypes, whereas blood samples yielded 70,000 to 100,000.

The TCR comes from a boy younger than two with a congenital heart defect. Donor details come from another sample of the same person, matched by shared clones. The chain is made from TRBV5-1 and TRBJ1-3; tentative D gene TRBD1, with 6 bases matching. Sequences were obtained from thymocytes. The CDR3 corresponds to CASSLRQVRDSPSGNTIYF. The DNA reads TGCGCCAGCAGCTTGAGACAGGTCCGAGATAGCCCCTCTGGAAACACCATATATTTT.